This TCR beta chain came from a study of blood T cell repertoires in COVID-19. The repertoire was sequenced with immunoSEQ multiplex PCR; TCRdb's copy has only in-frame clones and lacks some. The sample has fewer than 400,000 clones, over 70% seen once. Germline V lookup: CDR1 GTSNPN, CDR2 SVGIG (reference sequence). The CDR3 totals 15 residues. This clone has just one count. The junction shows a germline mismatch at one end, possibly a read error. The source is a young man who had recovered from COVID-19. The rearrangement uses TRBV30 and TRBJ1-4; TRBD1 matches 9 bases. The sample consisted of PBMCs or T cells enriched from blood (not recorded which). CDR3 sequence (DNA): TGTGCCTGGAGAGCCCCCGGGACAGGGCTTAGGAGTGCACATTTT. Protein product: CAWRAPGTGLRSAHF. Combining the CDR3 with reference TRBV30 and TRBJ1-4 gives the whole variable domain SQTIHQWPATLVQPVGSPLSLECTVEGTSNPNLYWYRQAAGRGLQLLFYSVGIGQISSEVPQNLSASRPQDRQFILSSKKLLLSDSGFYLCAWRAPGTGLRSAHFGSGTQLSVL.